This is a list of T cell receptor beta chains from one sample in a study of cytomegalovirus exposure and HLA in healthy donors. Clones were read by immunoSEQ multiplex PCR, and TCRdb kept only the in-frame ones, dropping some. The sample shows about 160,000 clones, 50% to 75% of them seen only once. Input material: PBMCs. The receptors were gathered from a woman aged 55-70 years in good health and CMV-seropositive. The CDR3 runs from the conserved cysteine through the conserved F or W. Fields, in order: clone size, J gene, V gene, D gene, CDR3 protein, CDR3 DNA. D genes are given only for firm matches. Clone size is shown for a subset of rows, as once, few, many or a class of expanded clone.

>few|TRBJ2-2|TRBV5-1|-
CASSLDRGYTGELFF
TGCGCCAGCAGCTTGGACCGGGGGTACACCGGGGAGCTGTTTTTT
>-|TRBJ1-1|TRBV10-1|-
CASSARSDTEAFF
TGCGCCAGCAGTGCTAGGAGCGACACTGAAGCTTTCTTT
>-|TRBJ1-1|TRBV19|-
CTSSVRLLNTEAFF
TGTACCAGTAGTGTAAGACTCCTGAACACTGAAGCTTTCTTT
>-|TRBJ1-1|TRBV5-1|TRBD1
CASRTGTGNTEAFF
TGCGCCAGCCGGACCGGGACAGGGAACACTGAAGCTTTCTTT
>few|TRBJ2-7|TRBV4-1|-
CASSQDLGVYEQYF
TGCGCCAGCAGCCAAGATCTAGGTGTTTACGAGCAGTACTTC
>-|TRBJ2-7|TRBV5-1|TRBD2
CASSLGLAGVSYEQYF
TGCGCCAGCAGCTTGGGACTAGCGGGAGTGTCCTACGAGCAGTACTTC
>-|TRBJ2-5|TRBV29-1|TRBD1
CSVEDIDRVGGTQYF
TGCAGCGTTGAGGATATAGACAGGGTAGGAGGGACCCAGTACTTC
>few|TRBJ1-2|TRBV5-6|TRBD1
CASSLPSRQGYVYGYTF
TGTGCCAGCAGCTTACCCTCAAGACAGGGATATGTCTATGGCTACACCTTC
>few|TRBJ2-7|TRBV15|TRBD1
CATSARSAGQGSEQYF
TGTGCCACCAGCGCCCGGTCCGCGGGACAGGGGTCCGAGCAGTACTTC
>-|TRBJ2-7|TRBV28|TRBD1
CASSPPRDRLYEQYF
TGTGCCAGCAGTCCCCCGCGGGACAGGCTTTACGAGCAGTACTTC
>-|TRBJ2-1|TRBV2|TRBD2
CAAAGENEQFF
TGTGCGGCAGCGGGAGAGAATGAGCAGTTCTTC
>-|TRBJ2-2|TRBV2|TRBD2
CADRSGTNTGELFF
TGTGCCGACCGTAGCGGGACGAACACCGGGGAGCTGTTTTTT
>-|TRBJ2-7|TRBV5-1|-
CASSLEQGFEQYF
TGCGCCAGCAGCTTAGAACAGGGTTTCGAGCAGTACTTC
>once|TRBJ2-1|TRBV11-2|TRBD2
CASSLGRLAGDIEQFF
TGTGCCAGCAGCTTAGGGAGACTAGCGGGAGATATTGAGCAGTTCTTC
>few|TRBJ1-2|TRBV4-1|TRBD1
CASSQERTGANYGYTF
TGCGCCAGCAGCCAAGAGCGGACAGGAGCTAACTATGGCTACACCTTC
>-|TRBJ1-5|TRBV23-1|TRBD1
CASRSPGQAPNQPQHF
TGCGCCAGCAGATCACCGGGACAGGCGCCTAATCAGCCCCAGCATTTT
>-|TRBJ2-6|TRBV5-8|TRBD1
CASSLGSGQGRNSGANVLTF
TGTGCCAGCAGCTTGGGATCGGGACAGGGACGAAACTCTGGGGCCAACGTCCTGACTTTC
>few|TRBJ2-3|TRBV7-2|-
CASSLEAGYTQYF
TGTGCCAGCAGCTTAGAGGCAGGCTATACGCAGTATTTT
>-|TRBJ1-3|TRBV7-2|-
CASSQQNSGNTIYF
TGTGCCAGCAGCCAACAGAACTCTGGAAACACCATATATTTT
>-|TRBJ2-7|TRBV6-6|TRBD1
CASSPGQGVTGQYF
TGTGCCAGCAGCCCGGGACAGGGGGTGACAGGGCAGTACTTC
>-|TRBJ2-7|TRBV7-8|TRBD1
CASSPYLGQGYEQYF
TGTGCCAGCAGCCCCTACTTGGGACAGGGCTACGAGCAGTACTTC
>-|TRBJ2-2|TRBV28|TRBD1
CASSFWDRRGTGELFF
TGTGCCAGCAGTTTCTGGGACAGGAGGGGCACCGGGGAGCTGTTTTTT
>-|TRBJ1-3|TRBV28|-
CASSYDMGFGNTIYF
TGTGCCAGCAGTTACGACATGGGCTTTGGAAACACCATATATTTT
>-|TRBJ2-7|TRBV10-1|-
CASSRDIAPYEQYF
TGCGCCAGCAGCCGGGACATAGCACCCTACGAGCAGTACTTC
>-|TRBJ1-2|TRBV9|TRBD1
CASSAQGKGGYTF
TGTGCCAGCAGCGCACAGGGGAAGGGTGGCTACACCTTC
>few|TRBJ1-4|TRBV19|TRBD1
CASSITGVAEKLFF
TGTGCCAGTAGTATTACAGGGGTTGCGGAAAAACTGTTTTTT
>few|TRBJ2-7|TRBV28|-
CASSFWHEQYF
TGTGCCAGCAGTTTTTGGCATGAGCAGTACTTC
>-|TRBJ1-4|TRBV28|TRBD1
CASSIRDRVLFF
TGTGCCAGCAGTATCCGGGACAGGGTGCTGTTTTTT
>-|TRBJ2-3|TRBV5-6|TRBD1
CASSLTGEATDTQYF
TGTGCCAGCAGCCTGACAGGGGAGGCGACAGATACGCAGTATTTT
>-|TRBJ1-1|TRBV5-1|-
CASSLDRVGTEAFF
TGCGCCAGCAGCTTGGACAGGGTCGGGACTGAAGCTTTCTTT
>-|TRBJ2-5|TRBV5-6|TRBD1
CASSRQGAGQETQYF
TGTGCCAGCAGCCGACAGGGGGCAGGTCAAGAGACCCAGTACTTC
>few|TRBJ2-2|TRBV28|-
CASSLLTRGSTGELFF
TGTGCCAGCAGTTTATTGACCCGGGGAAGCACCGGGGAGCTGTTTTTT
>-|TRBJ1-1|TRBV28|-
CASSLRPGDSEAFF
TGTGCCAGCAGTTTAAGACCGGGCGACAGTGAAGCTTTCTTT
>-|TRBJ2-2|TRBV2|-
CASNRQNTGELFF
TGTGCCAGCAATCGACAGAACACCGGGGAGCTGTTTTTT
>-|TRBJ1-2|TRBV28|-
CASSFRSPVEEGYTF
TGTGCCAGCAGTTTTAGAAGTCCCGTTGAGGAAGGCTACACCTTC
>-|TRBJ1-2|TRBV19|TRBD1
CASSVGQLYGYTF
TGTGCCAGTAGTGTGGGACAGCTCTATGGCTACACCTTC
>-|TRBJ2-7|TRBV5-8|-
CASSLGTYEQYF
TGTGCCAGCAGCTTGGGTACCTACGAGCAGTACTTC
>-|TRBJ2-7|TRBV9|TRBD2
CASSAGLAGYEQYF
TGTGCCAGCAGCGCGGGACTAGCGGGTTACGAGCAGTACTTC
>once|TRBJ2-3|TRBV10-3|TRBD2
CAISESTSGTRRYTQYF
TGTGCCATCAGTGAGTCGACTAGCGGTACCAGGCGGTATACGCAGTATTTT
>-|TRBJ2-7|TRBV7-2|TRBD2
CASSSGGAERRYEQYF
TGTGCCAGCAGCTCGGGGGGGGCGGAGCGACGCTACGAGCAGTACTTC
>-|TRBJ2-1|TRBV5-6|TRBD2
CASSFRGGTYNEQFF
TGTGCCAGCAGCTTTCGGGGAGGGACCTACAATGAGCAGTTCTTC
>few|TRBJ2-5|TRBV29-1|-
CSVEDIKLELTQYF
TGCAGCGTTGAAGACATCAAACTAGAGCTGACCCAGTACTTC
>few|TRBJ1-1|TRBV9|TRBD1
CASSPRQGEGKNTEAFF
TGTGCCAGCAGCCCCCGACAGGGTGAGGGGAAGAACACTGAAGCTTTCTTT
>-|TRBJ2-1|TRBV30|-
CAWSDISRNSYNEQFF
TGTGCCTGGAGTGATATTAGCCGAAACTCCTACAATGAGCAGTTCTTC
>-|TRBJ2-3|TRBV5-1|-
CASSLLVGGSDTQYF
TGCGCCAGCAGCTTGTTGGTTGGGGGGTCAGATACGCAGTATTTT
>-|TRBJ2-3|TRBV30|-
CAWIREALTDTQYF
TGTGCCTGGATCCGTGAAGCCCTCACAGATACGCAGTATTTT
>few|TRBJ1-1|TRBV5-1|-
CASSPGRGNTEAFF
TGCGCCAGCAGCCCTGGGAGGGGGAACACTGAAGCTTTCTTT
>-|TRBJ2-7|TRBV18|TRBD2
CASSLGLAGNSYEQYF
TGTGCCAGCTCACTAGGACTAGCGGGAAACTCCTACGAGCAGTACTTC
>-|TRBJ2-1|TRBV9|TRBD2
CASSVTSGRSNEQFF
TGTGCCAGCAGCGTTACGAGCGGGAGAAGCAATGAGCAGTTCTTC
>few|TRBJ2-3|TRBV4-3|TRBD2
CASSQARTSGKTDTQYF
TGCGCCAGCAGCCAAGCCCGGACTAGCGGGAAGACAGATACGCAGTATTTT
>-|TRBJ1-1|TRBV7-2|-
CASSLTGTTTEAFF
TGTGCCAGCAGCCTTACCGGGACAACCACTGAAGCTTTCTTT
>few|TRBJ1-6|TRBV30|-
CAWSGGPGALHF
TGTGCCTGGAGTGGAGGACCGGGGGCCCTCCACTTT
>-|TRBJ2-1|TRBV7-3|-
CASSLTSGEQFF
TGTGCCAGCAGCTTAACTAGCGGTGAGCAGTTCTTC
>-|TRBJ2-7|TRBV27|TRBD2
CATRLGTISYEQYF
TGTGCCACAAGACTCGGGACTATCTCCTACGAGCAGTACTTC
>few|TRBJ2-1|TRBV6-6|-
CASSSDSSSYNEQFF
TGTGCCAGCAGTTCGGACAGCAGCTCCTACAATGAGCAGTTCTTC